The 2 T cell receptor beta chains in this list originate from one sample, sequenced in a study of identical twins (dated by TCRdb to about 2016). To prepare the library, 5' RACE was applied. TCRdb shows the sequencer as Illumina HiSeq 2000. TCRdb handled the public reads itself, with Q25 trimming in fastp and clone calling in MiXCR, and kept productive beta chains. Each entry merges the rows of one CDR3 protein and shows their most common DNA and genes. A total of 1.5 million to 2 million distinct CDR3 sequences appear in this sample, less than 35% of them only once. Of the sample, approximately 0.25% falls within the top ten clones. Sequences were obtained from cord blood. The origin of the receptors is a newborn girl in good health.

This clonotype was recorded a few times. V gene TRBV27 combines with J gene TRBJ2-1; TRBD2 matches at 13 bases. The CDR3 extends over 15 amino acids. Losses at the gene ends were 7 bases for V and 6 bases for J; bases not matched to a gene: 6. Germline V gene lookup returns CDR1 MNHEY and CDR2 SMNVEV (reference sequence). CDR3 sequence (DNA): TGTGCCAGCACCCCACTAGCGGGGGGGCGCAATGAGCAGTTCTTC. This translates into CASTPLAGGRNEQFF.

This clonotype showed up just a few times. V and J are TRBV28 and TRBJ2-4, with 14 bases that match TRBD2. V was pared by 6 bases and J by 0 bases, with 4 bases of the junction left unmatched. This CDR3 comprises 17 residues. Per the germline V gene, CDR1 is MDHEN and CDR2 is SYDVKM. The CDR3 DNA follows: TGTGCCAGCAGCCGGACTAGCGGGAGGCTAGCCAAAAACATTCAGTACTTC. Its translation is CASSRTSGRLAKNIQYF.